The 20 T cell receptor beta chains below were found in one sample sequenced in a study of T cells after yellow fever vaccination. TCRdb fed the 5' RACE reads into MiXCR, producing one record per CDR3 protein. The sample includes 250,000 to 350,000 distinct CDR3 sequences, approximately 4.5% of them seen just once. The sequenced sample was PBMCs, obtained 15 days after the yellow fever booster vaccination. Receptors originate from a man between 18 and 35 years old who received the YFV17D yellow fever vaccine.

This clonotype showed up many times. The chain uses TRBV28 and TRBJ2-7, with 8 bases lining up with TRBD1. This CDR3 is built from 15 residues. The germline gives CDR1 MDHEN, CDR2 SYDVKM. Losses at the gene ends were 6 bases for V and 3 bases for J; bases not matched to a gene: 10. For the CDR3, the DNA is TGTGCCAGCAGGGCGTTACGGACAGGGATCTACGAGCAGTACTTC. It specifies CASRALRTGIYEQYF.

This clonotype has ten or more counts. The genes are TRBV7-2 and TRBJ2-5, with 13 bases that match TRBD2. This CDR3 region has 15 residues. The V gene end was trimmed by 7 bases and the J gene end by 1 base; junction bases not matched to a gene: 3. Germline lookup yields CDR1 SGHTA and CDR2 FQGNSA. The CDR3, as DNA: TGTGCCAGCACCGGACTAGCGGGGGCCCAAGAGACCCAGTACTTC. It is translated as CASTGLAGAQETQYF.

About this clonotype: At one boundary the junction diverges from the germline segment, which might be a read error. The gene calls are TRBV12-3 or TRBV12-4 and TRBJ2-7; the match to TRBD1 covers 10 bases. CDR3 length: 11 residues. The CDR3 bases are TGTGCCGGCAGGACAGGGGGTGAGCAGTACTTC. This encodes CAGRTGGEQYF.

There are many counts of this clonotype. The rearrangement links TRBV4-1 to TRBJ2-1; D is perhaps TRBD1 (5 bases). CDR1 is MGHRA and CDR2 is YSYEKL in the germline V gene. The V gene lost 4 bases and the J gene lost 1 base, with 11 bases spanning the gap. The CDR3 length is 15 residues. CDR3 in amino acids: CASSLPGISYNEQFF. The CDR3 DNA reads TGCGCCAGCAGCCTCCCAGGGATATCCTACAATGAGCAGTTCTTC.

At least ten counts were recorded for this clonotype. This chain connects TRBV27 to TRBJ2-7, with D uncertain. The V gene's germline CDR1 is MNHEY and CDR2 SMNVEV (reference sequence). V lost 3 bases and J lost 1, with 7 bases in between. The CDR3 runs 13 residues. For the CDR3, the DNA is TGTGCCAGCAGTTTTGGGCCTTCCTACGAGCAGTACTTC. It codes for CASSFGPSYEQYF.

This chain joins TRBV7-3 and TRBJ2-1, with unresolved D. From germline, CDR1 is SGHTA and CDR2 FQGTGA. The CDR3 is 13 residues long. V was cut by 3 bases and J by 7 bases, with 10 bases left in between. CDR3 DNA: TGTGCCAGCAGCTTCAATCTCGGAAATGAGCAGTTCTTC. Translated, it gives CASSFNLGNEQFF.

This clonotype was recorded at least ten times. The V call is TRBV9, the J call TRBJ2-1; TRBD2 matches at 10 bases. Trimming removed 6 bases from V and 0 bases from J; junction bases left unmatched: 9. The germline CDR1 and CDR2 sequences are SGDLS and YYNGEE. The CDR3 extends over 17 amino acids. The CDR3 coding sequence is TGTGCCAGCACAAAAACAGCGGGGGGGAGCTCCTACAATGAGCAGTTCTTC. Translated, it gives CASTKTAGGSSYNEQFF. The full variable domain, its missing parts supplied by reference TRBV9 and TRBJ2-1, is DSGVTQTPKHLITATGQRVTLRCSPRSGDLSVYWYQQSLDQGLQFLIQYYNGEERAKGNILERFSAQQFPDLHSELNLSSLELGDSALYFCASTKTAGGSSYNEQFFGPGTRLTVL.

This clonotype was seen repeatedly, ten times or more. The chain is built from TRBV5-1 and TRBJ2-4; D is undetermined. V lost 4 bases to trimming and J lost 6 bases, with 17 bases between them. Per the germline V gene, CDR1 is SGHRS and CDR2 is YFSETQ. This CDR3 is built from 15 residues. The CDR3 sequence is CASSVGSTNLNIQYF. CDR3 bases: TGCGCCAGCAGCGTTGGATCCACTAATTTAAACATTCAGTACTTC.

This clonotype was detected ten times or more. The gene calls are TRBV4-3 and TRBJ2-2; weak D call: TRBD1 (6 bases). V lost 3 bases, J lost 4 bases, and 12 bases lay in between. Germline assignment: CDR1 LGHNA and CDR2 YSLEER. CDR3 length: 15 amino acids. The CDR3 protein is CASSQNQGFTGELFF. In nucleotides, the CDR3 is TGCGCCAGCAGCCAGAATCAGGGGTTCACCGGGGAGCTGTTTTTT.

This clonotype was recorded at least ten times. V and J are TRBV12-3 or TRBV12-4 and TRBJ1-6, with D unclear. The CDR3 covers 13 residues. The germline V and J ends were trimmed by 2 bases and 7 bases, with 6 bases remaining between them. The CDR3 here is CASSLSPNSPLHF. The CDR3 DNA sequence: TGTGCCAGCAGTTTATCCCCCAATTCACCCCTCCACTTT.

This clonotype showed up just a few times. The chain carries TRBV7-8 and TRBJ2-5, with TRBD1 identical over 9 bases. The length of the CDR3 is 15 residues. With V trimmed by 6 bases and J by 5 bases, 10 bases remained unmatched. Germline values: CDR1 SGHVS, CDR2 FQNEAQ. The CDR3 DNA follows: TGTGCCAGCAGGGGACAGGGAAACATTCCGGAGACCCAGTACTTC. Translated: CASRGQGNIPETQYF.

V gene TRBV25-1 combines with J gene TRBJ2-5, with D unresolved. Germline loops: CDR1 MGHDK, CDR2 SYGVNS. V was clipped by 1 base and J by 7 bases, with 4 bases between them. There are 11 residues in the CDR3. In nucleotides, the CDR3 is TGTGCCAGCAGTGAATTTGGGACCCAGTACTTC. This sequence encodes CASSEFGTQYF.

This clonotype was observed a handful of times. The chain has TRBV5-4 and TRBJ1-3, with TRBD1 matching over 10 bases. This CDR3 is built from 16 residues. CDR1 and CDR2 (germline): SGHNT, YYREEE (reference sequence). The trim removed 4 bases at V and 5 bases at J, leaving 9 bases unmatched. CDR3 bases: TGTGCCAGCAGCCTCCCCGGGACAGGGGTTCGAAACACCATATATTTT. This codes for CASSLPGTGVRNTIYF. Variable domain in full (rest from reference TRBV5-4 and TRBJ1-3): ETGVTQSPTHLIKTRGQQVTLRCSSQSGHNTVSWYQQALGQGPQFIFQYYREEENGRGNFPPRFSGLQFPNYSSELNVNALELDDSALYLCASSLPGTGVRNTIYFGEGSWLTVV.

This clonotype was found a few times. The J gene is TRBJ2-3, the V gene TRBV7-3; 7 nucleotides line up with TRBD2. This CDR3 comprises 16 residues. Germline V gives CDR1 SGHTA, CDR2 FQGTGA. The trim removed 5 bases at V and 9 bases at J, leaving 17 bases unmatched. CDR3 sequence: CASSPGLGGVEGTQYF. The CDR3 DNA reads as TGTGCCAGCAGCCCCGGGTTGGGGGGGGTCGAGGGGACGCAGTATTTT.

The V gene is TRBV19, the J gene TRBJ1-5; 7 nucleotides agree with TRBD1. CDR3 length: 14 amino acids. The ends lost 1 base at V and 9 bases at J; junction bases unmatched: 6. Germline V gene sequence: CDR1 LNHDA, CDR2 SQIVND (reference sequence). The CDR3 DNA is TGTGCCAGTAGTATAGCGCAGGGGGTTGGGCCCCAGCATTTT. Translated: CASSIAQGVGPQHF.

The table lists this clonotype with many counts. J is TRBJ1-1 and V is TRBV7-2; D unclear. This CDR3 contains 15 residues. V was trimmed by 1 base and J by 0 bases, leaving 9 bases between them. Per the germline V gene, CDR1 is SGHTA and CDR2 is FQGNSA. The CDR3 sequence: CASSLEYGVNTEAFF. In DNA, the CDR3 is TGTGCCAGCAGCTTAGAATACGGGGTGAACACTGAAGCTTTCTTT.

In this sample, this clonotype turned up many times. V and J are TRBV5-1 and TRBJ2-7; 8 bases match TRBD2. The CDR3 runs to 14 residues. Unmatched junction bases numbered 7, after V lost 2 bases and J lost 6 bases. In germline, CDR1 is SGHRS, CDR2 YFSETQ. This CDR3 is CASSFGRGPLEQYV. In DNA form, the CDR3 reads TGCGCCAGCAGCTTCGGGAGGGGACCCCTCGAGCAGTACGTC.

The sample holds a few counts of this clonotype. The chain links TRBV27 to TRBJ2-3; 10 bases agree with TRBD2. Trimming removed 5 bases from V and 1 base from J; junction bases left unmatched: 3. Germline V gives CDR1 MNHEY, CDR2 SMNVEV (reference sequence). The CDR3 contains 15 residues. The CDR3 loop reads CASSVGTSGTDTQYF. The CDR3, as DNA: TGTGCCAGCAGTGTCGGGACTAGCGGCACAGATACGCAGTATTTT.

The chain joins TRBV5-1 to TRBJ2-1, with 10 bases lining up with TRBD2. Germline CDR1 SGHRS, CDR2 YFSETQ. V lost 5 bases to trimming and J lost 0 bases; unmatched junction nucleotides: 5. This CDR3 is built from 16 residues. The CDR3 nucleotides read TGCGCCAGCAGGGAACTAGCGGGGAACTCCTACAATGAGCAGTTCTTC. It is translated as CASRELAGNSYNEQFF.

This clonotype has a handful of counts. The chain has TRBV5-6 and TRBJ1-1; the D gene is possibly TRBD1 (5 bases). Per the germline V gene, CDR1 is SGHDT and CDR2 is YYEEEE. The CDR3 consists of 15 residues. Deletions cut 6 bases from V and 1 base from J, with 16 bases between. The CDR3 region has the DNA TGTGCCAGCACCTGGTTCGGACACACGAACACTGAAGCTTTCTTT. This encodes CASTWFGHTNTEAFF.